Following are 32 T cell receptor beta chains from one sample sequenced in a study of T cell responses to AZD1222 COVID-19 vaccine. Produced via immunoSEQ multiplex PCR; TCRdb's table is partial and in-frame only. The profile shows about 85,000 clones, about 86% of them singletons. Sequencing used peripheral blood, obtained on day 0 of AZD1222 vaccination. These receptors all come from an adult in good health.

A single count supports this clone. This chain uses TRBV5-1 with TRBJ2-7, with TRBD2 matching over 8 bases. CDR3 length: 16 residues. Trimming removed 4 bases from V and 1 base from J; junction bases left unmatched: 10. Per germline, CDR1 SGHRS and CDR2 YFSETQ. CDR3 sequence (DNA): TGCGCCAGCAGCCCGGTACCGGGAGGGCTTTCCTACGAGCAGTACTTC. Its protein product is CASSPVPGGLSYEQYF.

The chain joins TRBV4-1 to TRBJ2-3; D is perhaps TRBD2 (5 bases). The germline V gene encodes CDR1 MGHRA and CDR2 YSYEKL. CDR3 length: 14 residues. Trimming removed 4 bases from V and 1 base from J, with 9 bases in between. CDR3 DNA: TGCGCCAGCAGCCGGTGGACTGGCACAGATACGCAGTATTTT. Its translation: CASSRWTGTDTQYF.

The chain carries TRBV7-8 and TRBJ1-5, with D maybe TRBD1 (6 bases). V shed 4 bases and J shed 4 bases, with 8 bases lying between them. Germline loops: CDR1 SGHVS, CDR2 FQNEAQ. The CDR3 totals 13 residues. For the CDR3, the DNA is TGTGCCAGCAGCTACACAGGGAATCAGCCCCAGCATTTT. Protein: CASSYTGNQPQHF.

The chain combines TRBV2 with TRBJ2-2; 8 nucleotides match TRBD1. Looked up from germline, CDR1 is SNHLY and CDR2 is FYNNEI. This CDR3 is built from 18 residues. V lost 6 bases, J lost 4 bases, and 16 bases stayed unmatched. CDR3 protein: CASSGPPGQGGGTGELFF. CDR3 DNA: TGTGCCAGCAGCGGGCCGCCCGGACAGGGAGGTGGCACCGGGGAGCTGTTTTTT.

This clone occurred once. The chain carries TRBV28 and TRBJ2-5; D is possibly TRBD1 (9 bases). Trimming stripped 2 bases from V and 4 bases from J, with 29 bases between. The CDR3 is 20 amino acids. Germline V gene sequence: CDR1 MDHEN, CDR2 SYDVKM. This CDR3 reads CASSLTGGASRSGSSETQYF. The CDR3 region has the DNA TGTGCCAGCAGTTTAACAGGGGGCGCCTCCCGAAGCGGGAGTTCAGAGACCCAGTACTTC.

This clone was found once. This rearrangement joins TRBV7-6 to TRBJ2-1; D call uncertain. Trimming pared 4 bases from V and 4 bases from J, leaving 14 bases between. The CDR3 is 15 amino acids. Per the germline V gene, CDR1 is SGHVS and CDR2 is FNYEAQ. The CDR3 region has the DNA TGTGCCAGCAGCTCACGTCCCTTTGATTACAATGAGCAGTTCTTC. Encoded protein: CASSSRPFDYNEQFF.

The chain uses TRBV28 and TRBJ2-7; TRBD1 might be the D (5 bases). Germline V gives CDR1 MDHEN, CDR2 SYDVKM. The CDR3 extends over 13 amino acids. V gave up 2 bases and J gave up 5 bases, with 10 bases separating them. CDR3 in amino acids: CASSLQGQDEQYF. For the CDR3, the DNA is TGTGCCAGCAGTTTACAGGGCCAGGACGAGCAGTACTTC.

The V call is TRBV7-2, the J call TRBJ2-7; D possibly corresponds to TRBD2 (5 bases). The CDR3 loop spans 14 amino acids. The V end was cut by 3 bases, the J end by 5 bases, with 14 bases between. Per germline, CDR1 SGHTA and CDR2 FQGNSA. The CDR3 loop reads CASSFRDRSHEQYF. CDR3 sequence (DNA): TGTGCCAGCAGCTTCCGGGATCGAAGCCACGAGCAGTACTTC.

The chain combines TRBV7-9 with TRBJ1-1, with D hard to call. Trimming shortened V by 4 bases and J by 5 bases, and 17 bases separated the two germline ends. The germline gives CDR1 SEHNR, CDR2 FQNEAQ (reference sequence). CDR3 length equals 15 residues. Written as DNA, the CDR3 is TGTGCCAGCAGCTCGTCCCTAAAAGGGAGGACTGAAGCTTTCTTT. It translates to CASSSSLKGRTEAFF.

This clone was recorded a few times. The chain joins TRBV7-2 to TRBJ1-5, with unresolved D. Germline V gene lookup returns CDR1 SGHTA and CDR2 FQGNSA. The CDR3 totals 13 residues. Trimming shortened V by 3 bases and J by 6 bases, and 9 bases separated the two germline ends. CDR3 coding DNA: TGTGCCAGCAGCTTCGATCGGGCTCAGCCCCAGCATTTT. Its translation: CASSFDRAQPQHF.

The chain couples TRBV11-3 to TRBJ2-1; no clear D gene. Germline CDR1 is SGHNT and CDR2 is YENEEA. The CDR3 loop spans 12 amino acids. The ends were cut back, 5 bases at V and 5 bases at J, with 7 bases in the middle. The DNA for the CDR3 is TGTGCCAGCAGCCGGATGCACAATGAGCAGTTCTTC. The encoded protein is CASSRMHNEQFF.

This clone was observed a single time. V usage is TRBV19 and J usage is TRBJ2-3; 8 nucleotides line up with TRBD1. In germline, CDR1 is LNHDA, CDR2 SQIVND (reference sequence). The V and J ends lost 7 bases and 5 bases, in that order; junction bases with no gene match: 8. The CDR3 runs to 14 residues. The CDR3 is CASTGTGGIDTQYF. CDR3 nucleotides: TGTGCCAGTACCGGGACAGGCGGGATAGATACGCAGTATTTT.

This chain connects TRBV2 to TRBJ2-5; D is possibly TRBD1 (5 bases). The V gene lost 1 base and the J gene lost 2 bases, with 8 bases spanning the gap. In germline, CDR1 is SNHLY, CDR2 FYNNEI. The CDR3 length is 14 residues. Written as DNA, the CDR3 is TGTGCCAGCAGTGAAGACAGGACGCAAGAGACCCAGTACTTC. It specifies CASSEDRTQETQYF. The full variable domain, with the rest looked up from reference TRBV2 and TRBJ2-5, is EPEVTQTPSHQVTQMGQEVILRCVPISNHLYFYWYRQILGQKVEFLVSFYNNEISEKSEIFDDQFSVERPDGSNFTLKIRSTKLEDSAMYFCASSEDRTQETQYFGPGTRLLVL.

The chain's CDR3 is CASSFQTSDEQFF. For the CDR3, the DNA is TGTGCCAGCAGCTTCCAGACCAGCGATGAGCAGTTCTTC. The V gene is TRBV7-9, the J gene TRBJ2-1; D call uncertain. V was clipped by 3 bases and J by 8 bases, with 11 bases between them. The CDR3 length is 13 residues. Germline lookup yields CDR1 SEHNR and CDR2 FQNEAQ (reference sequence). Supplemented by reference TRBV7-9 and TRBJ2-1, the full variable domain reads DTGVSQNPRHKITKRGQNVTFRCDPISEHNRLYWYRQTLGQGPEFLTYFQNEAQLEKSRLLSDRFSAERPKGSFSTLEIQRTEQGDSAMYLCASSFQTSDEQFFGPGTRLTVL.

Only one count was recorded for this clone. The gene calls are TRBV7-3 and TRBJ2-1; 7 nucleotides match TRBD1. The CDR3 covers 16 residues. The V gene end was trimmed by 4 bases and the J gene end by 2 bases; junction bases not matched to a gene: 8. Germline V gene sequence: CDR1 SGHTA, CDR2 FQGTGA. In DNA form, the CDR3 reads TGTGCCAGCAGCTCAGAGACAGGGCGCGCCTACAATGAGCAGTTCTTC. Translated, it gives CASSSETGRAYNEQFF.

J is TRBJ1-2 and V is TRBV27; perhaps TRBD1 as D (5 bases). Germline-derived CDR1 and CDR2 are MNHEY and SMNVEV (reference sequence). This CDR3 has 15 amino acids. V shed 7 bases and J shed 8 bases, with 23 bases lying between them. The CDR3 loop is CASTYLNSGLGGYTF. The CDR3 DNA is TGTGCCAGCACCTATCTTAATTCAGGGCTGGGCGGCTACACCTTC.

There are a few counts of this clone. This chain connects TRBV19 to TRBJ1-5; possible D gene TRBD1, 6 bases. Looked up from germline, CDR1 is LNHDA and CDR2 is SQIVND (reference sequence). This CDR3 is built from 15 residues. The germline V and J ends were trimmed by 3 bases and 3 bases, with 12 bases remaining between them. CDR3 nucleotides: TGTGCCAGTAGTATTGGTGGACAGTTCAATCAGCCCCAGCATTTT. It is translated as CASSIGGQFNQPQHF.

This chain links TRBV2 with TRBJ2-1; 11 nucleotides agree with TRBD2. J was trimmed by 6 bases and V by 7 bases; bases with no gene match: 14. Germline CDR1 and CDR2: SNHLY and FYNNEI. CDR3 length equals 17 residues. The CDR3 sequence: CASILPPGLAGGNEQFF. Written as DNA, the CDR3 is TGTGCCAGCATTCTCCCTCCGGGGCTAGCGGGAGGCAATGAGCAGTTCTTC.

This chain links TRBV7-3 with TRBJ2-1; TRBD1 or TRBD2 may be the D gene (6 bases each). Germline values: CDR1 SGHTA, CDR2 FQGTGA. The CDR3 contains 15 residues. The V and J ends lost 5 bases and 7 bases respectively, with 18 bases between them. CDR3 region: CASSPQGLAGNEQFF. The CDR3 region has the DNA TGTGCCAGCAGCCCACAGGGATTGGCGGGGAATGAGCAGTTCTTC.

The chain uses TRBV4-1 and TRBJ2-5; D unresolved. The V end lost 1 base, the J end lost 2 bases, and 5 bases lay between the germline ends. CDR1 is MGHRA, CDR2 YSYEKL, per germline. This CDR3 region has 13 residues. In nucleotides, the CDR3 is TGCGCCAGCAGCCAAGCCCCGCAAGAGACCCAGTACTTC. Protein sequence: CASSQAPQETQYF.

CDR3 residues: CAWRAGTITGELFF. The CDR3 DNA reads as TGTGCCTGGAGGGCCGGGACTATCACCGGGGAGCTGTTTTTT. This chain links TRBV30 with TRBJ2-2, with 7 bases fitting TRBD2. The CDR3 covers 14 residues. V lost 3 bases and J lost 4; bases outside the gene matches: 5. Looked up from germline, CDR1 is GTSNPN and CDR2 is SVGIG (reference sequence). Drawing the rest from reference TRBV30 and TRBJ2-2, the complete variable domain is SQTIHQWPATLVQPVGSPLSLECTVEGTSNPNLYWYRQAAGRGLQLLFYSVGIGQISSEVPQNLSASRPQDRQFILSSKKLLLSDSGFYLCAWRAGTITGELFFGEGSRLTVL.

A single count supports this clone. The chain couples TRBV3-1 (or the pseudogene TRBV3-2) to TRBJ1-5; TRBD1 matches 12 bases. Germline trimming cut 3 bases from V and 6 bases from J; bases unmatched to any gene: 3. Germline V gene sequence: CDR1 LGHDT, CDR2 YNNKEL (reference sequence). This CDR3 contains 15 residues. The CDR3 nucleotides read TGTGCCAGCAGCCACGGGACAGGGGGCGGTCAGCCCCAGCATTTT. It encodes CASSHGTGGGQPQHF.

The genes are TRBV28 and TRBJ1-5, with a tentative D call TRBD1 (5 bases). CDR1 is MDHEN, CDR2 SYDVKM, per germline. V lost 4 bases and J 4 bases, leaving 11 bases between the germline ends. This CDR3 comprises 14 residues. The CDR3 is CASSSPWTNQPQHF. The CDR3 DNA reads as TGTGCCAGCAGTTCGCCCTGGACAAATCAGCCCCAGCATTTT.

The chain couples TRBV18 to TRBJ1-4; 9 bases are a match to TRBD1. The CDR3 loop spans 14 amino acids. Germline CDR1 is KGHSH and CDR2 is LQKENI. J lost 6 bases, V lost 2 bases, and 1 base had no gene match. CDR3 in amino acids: CASSPRDRDEKLFF. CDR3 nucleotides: TGTGCCAGCTCACCAAGGGACAGGGATGAAAAACTGTTTTTT.

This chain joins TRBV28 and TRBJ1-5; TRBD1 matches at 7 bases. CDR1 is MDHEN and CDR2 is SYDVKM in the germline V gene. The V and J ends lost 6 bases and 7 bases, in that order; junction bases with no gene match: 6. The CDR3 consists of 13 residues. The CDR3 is CASRYRGSQPQHF. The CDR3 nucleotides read TGTGCCAGCAGATACAGGGGATCCCAGCCCCAGCATTTT. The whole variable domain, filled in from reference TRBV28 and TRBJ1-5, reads DVKVTQSSRYLVKRTGEKVFLECVQDMDHENMFWYRQDPGLGLRLIYFSYDVKMKEKGDIPEGYSVSREKKERFSLILESASTNQTSMYLCASRYRGSQPQHFGDGTRLSIL.

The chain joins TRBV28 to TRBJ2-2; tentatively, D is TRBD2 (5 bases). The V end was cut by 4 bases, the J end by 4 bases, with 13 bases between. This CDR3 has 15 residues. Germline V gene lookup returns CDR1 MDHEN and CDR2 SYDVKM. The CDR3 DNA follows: TGTGCCAGCAGTTCAGAGGGCAGATTCACCGGGGAGCTGTTTTTT. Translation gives CASSSEGRFTGELFF.

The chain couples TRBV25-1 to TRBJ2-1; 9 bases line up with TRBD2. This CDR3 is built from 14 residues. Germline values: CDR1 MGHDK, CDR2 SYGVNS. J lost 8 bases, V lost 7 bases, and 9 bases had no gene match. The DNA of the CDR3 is TGTGCCAGCAACAGCGGGAGGTTCGGGGATGAGCAGTTCTTC. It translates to CASNSGRFGDEQFF.

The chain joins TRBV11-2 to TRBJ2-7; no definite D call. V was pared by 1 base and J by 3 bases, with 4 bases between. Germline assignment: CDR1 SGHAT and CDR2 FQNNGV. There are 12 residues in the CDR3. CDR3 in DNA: TGTGCCAGCAGCTTAGTTGGCTACGAGCAGTACTTC. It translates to CASSLVGYEQYF.

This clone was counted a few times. CDR3 residues: CASSYGGSGSYEQYF. CDR3 in DNA: TGTGCCAGCAGTTACGGAGGGAGCGGGTCCTACGAGCAGTACTTC. This sequence joins TRBV6-5 and TRBJ2-7, with D tentatively TRBD2 (6 bases). Germline loops: CDR1 MNHEY, CDR2 SVGAGI. The germline V and J ends were trimmed by 2 bases and 1 base, with 12 bases remaining between them. CDR3 length: 15 residues.

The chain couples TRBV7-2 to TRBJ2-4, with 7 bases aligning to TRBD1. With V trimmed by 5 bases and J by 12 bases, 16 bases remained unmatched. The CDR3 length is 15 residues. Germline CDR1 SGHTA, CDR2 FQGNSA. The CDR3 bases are TGTGCCAGCAGCCCCACCCCGGTAGGGGGCTATAGTCAGTACTTC. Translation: CASSPTPVGGYSQYF.

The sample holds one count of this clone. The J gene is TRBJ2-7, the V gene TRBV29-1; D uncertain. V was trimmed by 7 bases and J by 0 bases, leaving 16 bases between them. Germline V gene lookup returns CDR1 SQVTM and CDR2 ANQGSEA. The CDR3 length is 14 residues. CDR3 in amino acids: CSARGGPASYEQYF. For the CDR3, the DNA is TGCAGCGCTCGAGGTGGTCCAGCCTCCTACGAGCAGTACTTC.

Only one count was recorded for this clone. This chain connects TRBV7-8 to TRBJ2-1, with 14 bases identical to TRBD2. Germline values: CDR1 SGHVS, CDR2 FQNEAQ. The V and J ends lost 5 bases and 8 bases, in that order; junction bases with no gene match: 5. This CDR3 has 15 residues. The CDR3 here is CASSHRLAGGHEQFF. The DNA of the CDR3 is TGTGCCAGCAGCCATCGACTAGCGGGAGGGCATGAGCAGTTCTTC. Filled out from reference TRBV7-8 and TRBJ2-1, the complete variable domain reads GAGVSQSPRYKVAKRGQDVALRCDPISGHVSLFWYQQALGQGPEFLTYFQNEAQLDKSGLPSDRFFAERPEGSVSTLKIQRTQQEDSAVYLCASSHRLAGGHEQFFGPGTRLTVL.